These 24 T cell receptor beta chains share one sample of origin, sequenced in a study of blood T cell repertoires in COVID-19 (dated by TCRdb to 2020 to 2021). Library preparation employed the immunoSEQ multiplex PCR assay. TCRdb limited this immuneACCESS table to in-frame rearrangements with V and J called. A share of clones is missing; checked studies link under half to unresolved V genes, and the rest is unexplained. This sample comprises fewer than 200,000 clones, around 89% of them detected only once. 20% to 30% of the sample is in the top ten clones. The sequenced material came from peripheral blood. These receptors came from a man in his 60s with acute or convalescent COVID-19.

In its sample, this clone was seen once. This rearrangement joins TRBV6-5 to TRBJ1-1, with D uncertain. V lost 6 bases to trimming and J lost 1 base, with 9 bases between them. The V gene's germline CDR1 is MNHEY and CDR2 SVGAGI. The CDR3 extends over 13 amino acids. The CDR3 bases are TGTGCCAGCAGGCTCCGGGGGAACACTGAAGCTTTCTTT. Translation: CASRLRGNTEAFF.

V is TRBV5-8 and J is TRBJ1-5; 8 bases are shared with TRBD1. The CDR3 extends over 17 amino acids. J lost 2 bases, V lost 5 bases, and 12 bases had no gene match. The germline V gene encodes CDR1 SGHTS and CDR2 YDEGEE. Here the CDR3 DNA reads TGTGCCAGCAGGGACAGGGAGCGGGGAAGAGGCAATCAGCCCCAGCATTTT. It encodes CASRDRERGRGNQPQHF.

The genes are TRBV5-1 and TRBJ2-3; D gene ambiguous. V lost 7 bases and J lost 0, with 3 bases in between. Looked up from germline, CDR1 is SGHRS and CDR2 is YFSETQ. This CDR3 is built from 11 residues. The chain's CDR3 is CASASTDTQYF. Here the CDR3 DNA reads TGCGCCAGCGCGAGCACAGATACGCAGTATTTT.

The J gene is TRBJ2-7, the V gene TRBV10-3; D unresolved. V lost 3 bases and J lost 6, with 9 bases in between. Germline CDR1 ENHRY, CDR2 SYGVKD. The CDR3 length is 12 residues. For the CDR3, the DNA is TGTGCCATCAGTGACTCCAGGTCCGAGCAGTACGTC. Protein sequence: CAISDSRSEQYV.

The chain couples TRBV18 to TRBJ1-1; 9 nucleotides align to TRBD1. Trimming cost V 1 base and J 8 bases; bases outside gene matches: 8. This CDR3 comprises 15 residues. The germline CDR1 and CDR2 sequences are KGHSH and LQKENI. CDR3 loop: CASSPRTGGLVEAFF. The DNA for the CDR3 is TGTGCCAGCTCACCACGAACAGGGGGCTTGGTCGAAGCTTTCTTT.

The V gene is TRBV18, the J gene TRBJ1-1, with D possibly matching TRBD1 (5 bases). The V end was cut by 3 bases, the J end by 1 base, with 9 bases between. Germline CDR1 and CDR2: KGHSH and LQKENI. The CDR3 consists of 14 residues. Written as DNA, the CDR3 is TGTGCCAGCTCACCCGTAAGGGGGAACACTGAAGCTTTCTTT. Protein product: CASSPVRGNTEAFF.

The V gene is TRBV6-5, the J gene TRBJ1-1; 8 bases map to TRBD1. Germline trimming cut 6 bases from V and 1 base from J; bases unmatched to any gene: 4. CDR1 is MNHEY, CDR2 SVGAGI, per germline. CDR3 length equals 14 residues. CDR3 sequence (DNA): TGTGCCAGCAGACTCAGGGGGCAGAACACTGAAGCTTTCTTT. Its translation: CASRLRGQNTEAFF.

The V and J genes are TRBV2 and TRBJ2-7; D may be TRBD2 (6 bases). CDR1 and CDR2 (germline): SNHLY, FYNNEI. The CDR3 extends over 14 amino acids. V shed 6 bases and J shed 5 bases, with 17 bases lying between them. The CDR3 loop is CASSELAVGDEQYF. CDR3 DNA sequence: TGTGCCAGCAGCGAACTAGCAGTTGGGGACGAGCAGTACTTC.

This chain connects TRBV30 to TRBJ2-1, with D unclear. The germline gives CDR1 GTSNPN, CDR2 SVGIG (reference sequence). This CDR3 is 12 amino acids long. V was shortened by 0 bases and J by 5 bases, with 5 bases between the two germline ends. Here the CDR3 DNA reads TGTGCCTGGAGTGTCTACGACAATGAGCAGTTCTTC. Amino acids: CAWSVYDNEQFF.

The chain joins TRBV19 to TRBJ1-2; D is possibly TRBD1 (5 bases). CDR1 and CDR2 from the germline V gene are LNHDA and SQIVND (reference sequence). The CDR3 length is 14 residues. The V end was cut by 6 bases, the J end by 1 base, with 12 bases between. The CDR3 reads CASSPTQGNYGYTF. The CDR3 nucleotides read TGTGCCAGTAGCCCGACTCAGGGTAACTATGGCTACACCTTC.

The chain employs TRBV2 and TRBJ2-1, with TRBD2 matching 11 bases. CDR3 length: 16 residues. Germline CDR1 and CDR2: SNHLY and FYNNEI. Unmatched junction bases numbered 8, after V lost 6 bases and J lost 4 bases. CDR3 sequence: CASSAGLAVIYNEQFF. CDR3 sequence (DNA): TGTGCCAGCAGCGCGGGACTAGCGGTAATTTACAATGAGCAGTTCTTC.

The chain combines TRBV6-4 with TRBJ2-3; 10 nucleotides match TRBD2. Germline CDR1 MRHNA, CDR2 SNTAGT. The V and J ends lost 5 bases and 3 bases, in that order; junction bases with no gene match: 14. The CDR3 is 18 amino acids. CDR3 DNA: TGTGCCAGCAGTCCCTTAGCGGGGGGTTTACTCCCTACAGATACGCAGTATTTT. Translating it yields CASSPLAGGLLPTDTQYF.

The DNA of the CDR3 is TGTGCCATCAGTGAAAGGGAGCACGGGCCATACAACTACGAGCAGTACTTC. Its protein product is CAISEREHGPYNYEQYF. The chain joins TRBV10-3 to TRBJ2-7; weak D call: TRBD2 (5 bases). This CDR3 spans 17 amino acids. V shed 3 bases and J shed 3 bases, with 21 bases lying between them. Germline V lookup: CDR1 ENHRY, CDR2 SYGVKD.

The J gene is TRBJ2-5, the V gene TRBV7-2; 8 bases match TRBD1. CDR3 size: 17 residues. J gave up 4 bases and V 6 bases, and 16 bases lay outside the gene matches. Germline CDR1 and CDR2: SGHTA and FQGNSA. The CDR3 sequence is CASRQGTGGMGAETQYF. CDR3 bases: TGTGCCAGCAGACAGGGCACAGGGGGGATGGGAGCAGAGACCCAGTACTTC.

A few counts support this clone. The J gene is TRBJ2-7, the V gene TRBV6-5, with 9 bases that match TRBD1. V was clipped by 8 bases and J by 3 bases; unmatched bases: 8. Germline V lookup: CDR1 MNHEY, CDR2 SVGAGI. The CDR3 extends over 14 amino acids. The CDR3 bases are TGTGCCAGCTCAGGGACAGGGAATATCTACGAGCAGTACGTC. This translates into CASSGTGNIYEQYV.

J is TRBJ1-5 and V is TRBV30; tentatively, D is TRBD1 (5 bases). The length of the CDR3 is 14 residues. Trimming cost V 0 bases and J 6 bases, with 12 bases left between them. Germline values: CDR1 GTSNPN, CDR2 SVGIG (reference sequence). The CDR3 reads CAWSVSREGQPQHF. CDR3 sequence (DNA): TGTGCCTGGAGTGTAAGCAGGGAGGGTCAGCCCCAGCATTTT. Together with reference TRBV30 and TRBJ1-5, the CDR3 gives the full variable domain: SQTIHQWPATLVQPVGSPLSLECTVEGTSNPNLYWYRQAAGRGLQLLFYSVGIGQISSEVPQNLSASRPQDRQFILSSKKLLLSDSGFYLCAWSVSREGQPQHFGDGTRLSIL.

The chain combines TRBV7-2 with TRBJ2-1; 13 nucleotides align to TRBD2. The CDR3 totals 15 residues. Germline lookup yields CDR1 SGHTA and CDR2 FQGNSA. With V trimmed by 5 bases and J by 12 bases, 10 bases remained unmatched. CDR3 amino acids: CASSPTSGGLGGQFF. For the CDR3, the DNA is TGTGCCAGCAGCCCGACTAGCGGGGGGCTCGGGGGGCAGTTCTTC.

This chain joins TRBV5-4 and TRBJ2-4, with TRBD2 identical over 15 bases. V trimming: 5 bases; J trimming: 4 bases; junction bases outside the gene matches: 7. CDR3 length: 17 residues. Germline V gives CDR1 SGHNT, CDR2 YYREEE (reference sequence). The CDR3 here is CASSSGLAGGPKNIQYF. The CDR3 bases are TGTGCCAGCAGTTCTGGACTAGCGGGAGGGCCAAAAAACATTCAGTACTTC.

This chain connects TRBV9 to TRBJ2-1, with 12 bases aligning to TRBD2. The germline V gene encodes CDR1 SGDLS and CDR2 YYNGEE. This CDR3 comprises 15 residues. Losses at the gene ends were 6 bases for V and 1 base for J; bases not matched to a gene: 2. CDR3 sequence: CASTTSGRSYNEQFF. The CDR3, as DNA: TGTGCCAGCACCACTAGCGGGAGGTCCTACAATGAGCAGTTCTTC.

The V call is TRBV24-1, the J call TRBJ2-1, with 9 bases fitting TRBD1. V lost 12 bases to trimming and J lost 6 bases; unmatched junction nucleotides: 11. The CDR3 has 14 residues. Germline-derived CDR1 and CDR2 are KGHDR and SFDVKD. The CDR3 protein is CAASRTGVSNEQFF. The CDR3, as DNA: TGTGCCGCTTCCCGGACAGGGGTCTCCAATGAGCAGTTCTTC.

This sequence joins TRBV5-1 and TRBJ1-1; 9 bases map to TRBD1. The CDR3 contains 17 residues. Unmatched junction bases numbered 9, after V lost 2 bases and J lost 1 base. Germline CDR1 SGHRS, CDR2 YFSETQ. CDR3 in amino acids: CASSLTPPGQGNTEAFF. Written as DNA, the CDR3 is TGCGCCAGCAGCTTAACTCCTCCGGGACAGGGGAACACTGAAGCTTTCTTT.

This clone has just a few counts. V usage is TRBV5-8 and J usage is TRBJ2-1, with 11 bases lining up with TRBD1. Germline-derived CDR1 and CDR2 are SGHTS and YDEGEE. CDR3 length equals 14 residues. V shed 4 bases, J shed 8 bases, and the junction held 5 bases outside the gene matches. This chain's CDR3 is CASSGDRGMDEQFF. As DNA, the CDR3 is TGTGCCAGCAGCGGGGACAGGGGGATGGATGAGCAGTTCTTC.

The chain carries TRBV5-1 and TRBJ2-2; D perhaps matches TRBD1 (7 bases). The length of the CDR3 is 15 residues. Germline V gene data show CDR1 as SGHRS and CDR2 as YFSETQ. Deletions cut 4 bases from V and 6 bases from J, with 16 bases between. CDR3 sequence: CASSRRTGEAGELFF. In DNA form, the CDR3 reads TGCGCCAGCAGCCGTAGAACAGGGGAGGCCGGGGAGCTGTTTTTT.

This clone was counted only a few times. The chain joins TRBV11-3 to TRBJ2-7; 7 bases line up with TRBD2. Germline V CDR1 and CDR2: SGHNT, YENEEA. V was clipped by 3 bases and J by 2 bases; unmatched bases: 7. This CDR3 region has 15 residues. CDR3 region: CASSFPGGRAYEQYF. CDR3 DNA sequence: TGTGCCAGCAGCTTCCCCGGGGGGAGGGCCTACGAGCAGTACTTC. The variable domain in full, completed from reference TRBV11-3 and TRBJ2-7, reads EAGVVQSPRYKIIEKKQPVAFWCNPISGHNTLYWYLQNLGQGPELLIRYENEEAVDDSQLPKDRFSAERLKGVDSTLKIQPAELGDSAVYLCASSFPGGRAYEQYFGPGTRLTVT.